This entry lists 22 T cell receptor beta chains sequenced from one sample in a study of blood T cell repertoires in COVID-19. Sequencing was performed with immunoSEQ multiplex PCR; in TCRdb, only in-frame clones are kept and a portion is missing. This table has some 96,000 clones, about nine tenths appearing once. The sample taken for sequencing was peripheral blood. All receptors come from a man in his fifties with active COVID-19.

The chain has TRBV25-1 and TRBJ1-2; D not resolved. Germline lookup yields CDR1 MGHDK and CDR2 SYGVNS. V was trimmed by 2 bases and J by 6 bases, leaving 13 bases between them. The CDR3 sequence is 14 residues long. The CDR3 loop is CASSESGSGNGYTF. The CDR3 coding sequence is TGTGCCAGCAGTGAAAGCGGCTCGGGGAATGGCTACACCTTC.

This chain links TRBV9 with TRBJ2-2; 9 positions match TRBD2. CDR3 length: 17 residues. CDR1 and CDR2 (germline): SGDLS, YYNGEE. With V trimmed by 4 bases and J by 0 bases, 7 bases remained unmatched. The CDR3 coding sequence is TGTGCCAGCAGCCCCCGGCTAGCGGGGACGAACACCGGGGAGCTGTTTTTT. Protein sequence: CASSPRLAGTNTGELFF.

V and J are TRBV6-6 and TRBJ1-1; D might be TRBD1 (6 bases). Germline lookup yields CDR1 MNHNY and CDR2 SVGAGI (reference sequence). This CDR3 spans 17 amino acids. Between the trimmed V and J ends, which lost 5 bases and 5 bases, there was a span of 24 bases. CDR3 in DNA: TGTGCCAGCAGTCAGGGGAGGTTGAGGGAATCGTTAACTGAAGCTTTCTTT. It specifies CASSQGRLRESLTEAFF.

The V gene is TRBV6-5, the J gene TRBJ2-5, with TRBD1 identical over 8 bases. The CDR3 consists of 14 residues. CDR1 is MNHEY, CDR2 SVGAGI, per germline. The V segment lost 6 bases and the J segment 4 bases; nucleotides outside the gene matches: 7. Here the CDR3 DNA reads TGTGCCAGCAGCGCGACGGACAGGGTAGAGACCCAGTACTTC. Translating gives CASSATDRVETQYF.

This chain joins TRBV4-1 and TRBJ1-5; possible D gene TRBD1, 5 bases. Germline lookup yields CDR1 MGHRA and CDR2 YSYEKL. Trimming pared 2 bases from V and 6 bases from J, leaving 11 bases between. The CDR3 consists of 14 residues. The CDR3 here is CASSQTQGFQPQHF. In DNA form, the CDR3 reads TGCGCCAGCAGCCAAACCCAGGGTTTTCAGCCCCAGCATTTT.

The rearrangement uses TRBV2 and TRBJ1-1; a weak D match, TRBD1 (5 bases). V was trimmed by 4 bases and J by 11 bases, leaving 20 bases between them. The germline V gene has CDR1 SNHLY and CDR2 FYNNEI. This CDR3 is 14 amino acids long. The CDR3 coding sequence is TGTGCCAGCAGTGGTCAGAAGGGGTTCAATCCGGCTTTCTTT. It translates to CASSGQKGFNPAFF. Full variable domain (outside the CDR3, taken from reference TRBV2 and TRBJ1-1): EPEVTQTPSHQVTQMGQEVILRCVPISNHLYFYWYRQILGQKVEFLVSFYNNEISEKSEIFDDQFSVERPDGSNFTLKIRSTKLEDSAMYFCASSGQKGFNPAFFGQGTRLTVV.

The J gene is TRBJ2-5, the V gene TRBV2, with D perhaps matching TRBD1 (6 bases). The V gene's germline CDR1 is SNHLY and CDR2 FYNNEI. The CDR3 has 13 residues. V was pared by 7 bases and J by 3 bases, with 12 bases between. The CDR3 sequence: CASMGANKETQYF. CDR3 coding DNA: TGTGCCAGCATGGGGGCAAACAAAGAGACCCAGTACTTC.

The chain recombines TRBV6-6 with TRBJ1-1; D ambiguous. The germline V and J ends were trimmed by 3 bases and 3 bases, with 8 bases remaining between them. CDR3 length equals 13 residues. Germline V gives CDR1 MNHNY, CDR2 SVGAGI (reference sequence). The DNA for the CDR3 is TGTGCCAGCAGTTATGAGGGTGACACTGAAGCTTTCTTT. It encodes CASSYEGDTEAFF.

This clone was recorded only once. This sequence joins TRBV5-6 and TRBJ2-5; TRBD1 matches 11 bases. The CDR3 is 14 residues long. Trimming cost V 4 bases and J 4 bases; bases outside gene matches: 3. The V gene's germline CDR1 is SGHDT and CDR2 YYEEEE. In nucleotides, the CDR3 is TGTGCCAGCAGCGCGGACAGGGGGCGAGAGACCCAGTACTTC. It translates to CASSADRGRETQYF. Together with reference TRBV5-6 and TRBJ2-5, the CDR3 gives the full variable domain: DAGVTQSPTHLIKTRGQQVTLRCSPKSGHDTVSWYQQALGQGPQFIFQYYEEEERQRGNFPDRFSGHQFPNYSSELNVNALLLGDSALYLCASSADRGRETQYFGPGTRLLVL.

This rearrangement joins TRBV11-2 to TRBJ1-3, with TRBD1 identical over 8 bases. This CDR3 comprises 16 residues. V lost 5 bases to trimming and J lost 3 bases; unmatched junction nucleotides: 9. Germline CDR1 is SGHAT and CDR2 is FQNNGV. This chain's CDR3 is CASSTPQGAVGNTIYF. The CDR3 coding sequence is TGTGCCAGCAGCACACCGCAGGGGGCGGTTGGAAACACCATATATTTT.

The chain employs TRBV6-5 and TRBJ1-1; D call uncertain. The V gene lost 7 bases and the J gene lost 5 bases, with 11 bases spanning the gap. Germline V gene sequence: CDR1 MNHEY, CDR2 SVGAGI. The CDR3 extends over 12 amino acids. The CDR3 sequence is CASKEGWTEAFF. In DNA form, the CDR3 reads TGTGCCAGCAAGGAGGGATGGACTGAAGCTTTCTTT.

The J gene is TRBJ2-1, the V gene TRBV11-2, with TRBD1 identical over 11 bases. CDR1 SGHAT and CDR2 FQNNGV come from the germline V gene. The CDR3 loop spans 15 amino acids. V gave up 5 bases and J gave up 8 bases; unmatched junction bases: 8. The CDR3 region is CASSPRGQGGYEQFF. The CDR3 region has the DNA TGTGCCAGCAGCCCTAGGGGACAGGGGGGCTATGAGCAGTTCTTC.

The chain has TRBV2 and TRBJ2-2, with 9 bases that match TRBD1. This CDR3 region has 15 residues. Germline loops: CDR1 SNHLY, CDR2 FYNNEI. The V gene end was trimmed by 7 bases and the J gene end by 4 bases; junction bases not matched to a gene: 7. CDR3 in amino acids: CASNRGTGTTGELFF. For the CDR3, the DNA is TGTGCCAGCAACCGCGGGACAGGGACCACCGGGGAGCTGTTTTTT.

This chain joins TRBV5-8 and TRBJ2-7, with 10 bases fitting TRBD2. Germline V gene data show CDR1 as SGHTS and CDR2 as YDEGEE. CDR3 size: 16 residues. J lost 2 bases, V lost 5 bases, and 10 bases had no gene match. CDR3 protein: CASRSGTSDLPYEQYF. CDR3 DNA: TGTGCCAGCAGATCCGGGACTAGCGACCTTCCCTACGAGCAGTACTTC.

The J gene is TRBJ1-1, the V gene TRBV3-1 (or the pseudogene TRBV3-2), with no clear D. V lost 3 bases and J lost 5, with 13 bases in between. Germline V gene data show CDR1 as LGHDT and CDR2 as YNNKEL (reference sequence). This CDR3 spans 14 amino acids. The CDR3 region has the DNA TGTGCCAGCAGCCACGGAATTCGAGGGACTGAAGCTTTCTTT. Its protein is CASSHGIRGTEAFF.

This chain connects TRBV10-1 to TRBJ2-7, with TRBD1 identical over 9 bases. V was pared by 5 bases and J by 3 bases, with 8 bases of the junction left unmatched. The germline gives CDR1 WNHNN, CDR2 SYGVQD (reference sequence). The CDR3 runs to 15 residues. CDR3 sequence reads: CASSPGGTGYYEQYF. CDR3 bases: TGCGCCAGCAGTCCCGGAGGGACAGGGTACTACGAGCAGTACTTC.

The gene calls are TRBV20-1 and TRBJ2-5; no reliable D call. V was pared by 3 bases and J by 5 bases, with 7 bases between. The CDR3 length is 11 residues. Germline V CDR1 and CDR2: DFQATT, SNEGSKA (reference sequence). In nucleotides, the CDR3 is TGCAGTGCTAGGCCCGAGGAGACCCAGTACTTC. Protein product: CSARPEETQYF.

The rearrangement links TRBV19 to TRBJ1-1; the match to TRBD1 covers 8 bases. Germline values: CDR1 LNHDA, CDR2 SQIVND (reference sequence). This CDR3 spans 17 amino acids. Unmatched junction bases numbered 10, after V lost 2 bases and J lost 2 bases. The CDR3 loop is CASSISQAGGRNTEAFF. CDR3 sequence (DNA): TGTGCCAGTAGTATATCCCAGGCAGGGGGCCGAAACACTGAAGCTTTCTTT. Filled out from reference TRBV19 and TRBJ1-1, the complete variable domain reads DGGITQSPKYLFRKEGQNVTLSCEQNLNHDAMYWYRQDPGQGLRLIYYSQIVNDFQKGDIAEGYSVSREKKESFPLTVTSAQKNPTAFYLCASSISQAGGRNTEAFFGQGTRLTVV.

J is TRBJ1-4 and V is TRBV29-1; 8 bases fit TRBD1. This CDR3 has 14 residues. Germline V gene sequence: CDR1 SQVTM, CDR2 ANQGSEA. With V trimmed by 7 bases and J by 8 bases, 12 bases remained unmatched. The CDR3 DNA sequence: TGCAGCGGGAAGGGTTTCGGACAGGGCGAAAAACTGTTTTTT. Its translation: CSGKGFGQGEKLFF.

The J gene is TRBJ2-7, the V gene TRBV2, with TRBD2 matching 7 bases. The CDR3 extends over 13 amino acids. Trimming cost V 6 bases and J 2 bases; bases outside gene matches: 4. Germline-derived CDR1 and CDR2 are SNHLY and FYNNEI. This chain's CDR3 is CASRTTSTYEQYF. CDR3 in DNA: TGTGCCAGCAGGACGACTAGCACCTACGAGCAGTACTTC.

This rearrangement joins TRBV12-5 to TRBJ2-1; tentative D call: TRBD2 (5 bases). V shed 2 bases and J shed 9 bases, with 11 bases lying between them. The CDR3 has 13 residues. Germline assignment: CDR1 LGHNT and CDR2 FRNRAP. Written as DNA, the CDR3 is TGTGCTAGTGGTTTGCCACTAGGACGTGAGCAGTTCTTC. Encoded protein: CASGLPLGREQFF.

The chain couples TRBV5-1 to TRBJ1-2; tentative D call: TRBD1 (6 bases). The germline V gene has CDR1 SGHRS and CDR2 YFSETQ. The CDR3 sequence is 15 residues long. V lost 2 bases, J lost 5 bases, and 16 bases lay in between. CDR3 sequence: CASSFSGGDSYGYTF. CDR3 in DNA: TGCGCCAGCAGCTTCAGCGGGGGCGATAGTTATGGCTACACCTTC.